The TCR beta chain under discussion was sequenced for a study of control samples from healthy donors and cancer patients. Profiling relied on immunoSEQ multiplex PCR, and the TCRdb table lists in-frame clones only, not all of them. This sample yields 150,000 or so clones, of which approximately 96% are seen a single time; 8.5% belongs to the top ten. The CDR3 is 16 amino acids. CDR1 and CDR2 from the germline V gene are SGHAT and FQNNGV. Trimming cost V 4 bases and J 4 bases; bases outside gene matches: 3. The sample taken for sequencing was blood. This sequence was found in a woman aged 40 to 50 in good health. This sequence joins TRBV11-2 and TRBJ2-3, with TRBD2 matching 15 bases. CDR3 sequence (DNA): TGTGCCAGCAGCTCCGGACTAGCGGGGGGGGCAGATACGCAGTATTTT. Amino acids: CASSSGLAGGADTQYF.